Given below is one T cell receptor beta chain in context. Germline CDR1 reads MNHEY; CDR2 reads SMNVEV (reference sequence). The V and J ends lost 8 bases and 1 base respectively, with 11 bases between them. This CDR3 is 13 amino acids long. The source of the sample is a study of CD8 T cells in Susac syndrome. Reverse transcription of about 0.5 to 1 ug RNA used random hexamers. TCRdb itself ran the immunoSEQ multiplex PCR reads through MiXCR, one entry per CDR3 protein. The sample lists roughly 80,000 distinct CDR3 sequences, around 94% occurring once. CD8+ and CD4+ blood T cells underwent TCR beta sequencing. Purification of the CD8+ and CD4+ T cells relied on negative isolation, and TEMRA cells underwent FACS enrichment.

The source material was CD8+ T cells from PBMCs. The rearrangement uses TRBV27 and TRBJ1-1; D is unresolved. The receptor comes from a human donor in good health. In DNA, the CDR3 is TGTGCCAGCGGATTATACGGGAACACTGAAGCTTTCTTT. It translates to CASGLYGNTEAFF.